The following is a T cell receptor beta chain sequence with its context. The antigen remains unidentified. The germline V gene has CDR1 SGHRS and CDR2 YFSETQ. V lost 3 bases to trimming and J lost 5 bases; unmatched junction nucleotides: 6. The CDR3 has 14 amino acids. The data were obtained in a study of siplizumab effects on memory and regulatory T cells. General study findings and limits: An assignable phenotype, naive or memory, was missing from roughly 76-95% of proliferating CD4+ or CD8+ clones. Siplizumab produced a significant reduction in alloreactive sequences that were traceable to unstimulated CD4+ memory cells. Siplizumab cultures yielded proliferating Tregs whose suppressive function was not confirmed.

Method: immunoSEQ multiplex PCR; TCRdb's copy keeps in-frame clones and lacks some. Of over 100,000 clones detected, around 92% appear once; the ten largest clones hold about 0.75%. This chain joins TRBV5-1 and TRBJ2-3; 7 nucleotides line up with TRBD1. Sequenced sample: Tregs sorted from blood. The source of this sequence is a human donor in good health. The CDR3 spells CASSSNRGRDTQYF. The CDR3 DNA sequence: TGCGCCAGCAGCTCCAACAGGGGCAGAGATACGCAGTATTTT.